This passage covers 30 T cell receptor beta chains from one sample sequenced in a study of blood T cell repertoires in COVID-19. Measured with immunoSEQ multiplex PCR; TCRdb has only the in-frame clones, and not every one. The sample holds 25,000 to 30,000 clones, roughly 80% seen once. Sequencing used peripheral blood. Receptors originate from a man between 50 and 59 years old with active or convalescent COVID-19.

The V and J genes are TRBV4-1 and TRBJ1-4; D remains unclear. The CDR3 sequence is 11 residues long. V was shortened by 6 bases and J by 5 bases, with 4 bases between the two germline ends. Germline CDR1 is MGHRA and CDR2 is YSYEKL. CDR3 sequence: CASSRNEKLFF. As DNA, the CDR3 is TGCGCCAGCAGTCGGAATGAAAAACTGTTTTTT.

This sequence joins TRBV20-1 and TRBJ1-3, with D unresolved. Deletions cut 5 bases from V and 8 bases from J, with 10 bases between. The CDR3 sequence is 11 residues long. Germline V lookup: CDR1 DFQATT, CDR2 SNEGSKA (reference sequence). The CDR3 loop reads CSARIGHTIYF. The CDR3 nucleotides are TGCAGTGCTCGGATTGGGCACACCATATATTTT.

J is TRBJ2-3 and V is TRBV27; 8 bases agree with TRBD2. CDR3 length: 15 residues. V shed 5 bases and J 6 bases; nucleotides not matched to a gene: 10. Germline V gene sequence: CDR1 MNHEY, CDR2 SMNVEV (reference sequence). The CDR3 sequence is CASSPGLAYDDTQYF. In DNA, the CDR3 is TGTGCCAGCAGTCCTGGACTAGCTTATGACGATACGCAGTATTTT.

V usage is TRBV29-1 and J usage is TRBJ2-1; TRBD1 aligns across 7 bases. With 7 bases clipped from V and 2 bases from J, the junction kept 8 bases outside the gene matches. Germline CDR1 and CDR2: SQVTM and ANQGSEA. This CDR3 has 14 residues. The CDR3 region is CSEFSGTAYNEQFF. CDR3 bases: TGCAGCGAATTTTCCGGGACAGCCTACAATGAGCAGTTCTTC.

J is TRBJ1-2 and V is TRBV10-3, with D possibly TRBD1 on 6 matching bases. This CDR3 is built from 14 residues. V was clipped by 4 bases and J by 3 bases, with 12 bases between them. The germline V gene encodes CDR1 ENHRY and CDR2 SYGVKD. CDR3 in amino acids: CAISGEGGDYGYTF. CDR3 sequence (DNA): TGTGCCATCAGTGGGGAAGGGGGGGACTATGGCTACACCTTC.

The chain has TRBV2 and TRBJ1-2; possible D gene TRBD1, 6 bases. With 11 bases removed from V and 5 bases from J, the gap between germline ends came to 18 bases. The CDR3 is made up of 13 amino acids. The germline V gene has CDR1 SNHLY and CDR2 FYNNEI. For the CDR3, the DNA is TGTGCCCGCGTTGGTGGGGGCCCTTATGGCTACACCTTC. Amino acids: CARVGGGPYGYTF.

This clone has just one count. V usage is TRBV30 and J usage is TRBJ2-7, with a weak D call TRBD2 (7 bases). The ends were cut back, 4 bases at V and 4 bases at J, with 17 bases in the middle. CDR3 length: 14 residues. The germline CDR1 and CDR2 sequences are GTSNPN and SVGIG (reference sequence). CDR3 in amino acids: CAWTRGAPYYEQYF. CDR3 bases: TGTGCCTGGACCCGGGGGGCGCCCTATTACGAGCAGTACTTC.

The gene calls are TRBV7-2 and TRBJ1-5; D remains unclear. CDR3 size: 15 residues. Trimming took off 2 bases at V and 1 base at J, with 9 bases between the two ends. CDR1 is SGHTA and CDR2 is FQGNSA in the germline V gene. The CDR3 spells CASSLPQISNQPQHF. CDR3 nucleotide sequence: TGTGCCAGCAGCTTACCACAGATCAGCAATCAGCCCCAGCATTTT.

This rearrangement joins TRBV28 to TRBJ2-7, with D possibly TRBD2 on 5 matching bases. Per the germline V gene, CDR1 is MDHEN and CDR2 is SYDVKM. The germline V and J ends were trimmed by 6 bases and 3 bases, with 9 bases remaining between them. The CDR3 has 12 residues. In DNA form, the CDR3 reads TGTGCCAGCAGGGAGGAAGGCTACGAGCAGTACTTC. Translation: CASREEGYEQYF.

This sequence joins TRBV11-3 and TRBJ2-7; D is uncertain. V was trimmed by 7 bases and J by 6 bases, leaving 19 bases between them. Germline CDR1 reads SGHNT; CDR2 reads YENEEA. The CDR3 consists of 14 residues. Written as DNA, the CDR3 is TGTGCCAGCAAAATTCGAGGAAATTTGGGCGAGCAGTACTTC. This translates into CASKIRGNLGEQYF.

The chain couples TRBV14 to TRBJ2-1, with 15 bases identical to TRBD2. Germline trimming cut 7 bases from V and 7 bases from J; bases unmatched to any gene: 8. Germline V gives CDR1 SGHDN, CDR2 FVKESK. This CDR3 is 16 amino acids long. The CDR3 nucleotides read TGTGCCAGCACCGCCCGAGGGACTAGCGGGAGGAATGAGCAGTTCTTC. The encoded protein is CASTARGTSGRNEQFF.

The genes are TRBV28 and TRBJ1-5; D remains unclear. There are 15 residues in the CDR3. With 2 bases removed from V and 2 bases from J, the gap between germline ends came to 10 bases. In germline, CDR1 is MDHEN, CDR2 SYDVKM. CDR3 sequence (DNA): TGTGCCAGCAGTTTACCTGAGACTGGCAATCAGCCCCAGCATTTT. This encodes CASSLPETGNQPQHF.

The rearrangement uses TRBV20-1 and TRBJ1-5; weak D call: TRBD1 (5 bases). Between the trimmed V and J ends, which lost 3 bases and 5 bases, there was a span of 11 bases. Germline assignment: CDR1 DFQATT and CDR2 SNEGSKA (reference sequence). The CDR3 loop spans 13 amino acids. CDR3 protein: CSASRGGDQPQHF. Here the CDR3 DNA reads TGCAGTGCTAGTAGGGGAGGGGATCAGCCCCAGCATTTT.

This sequence joins TRBV7-2 and TRBJ1-2; D is perhaps TRBD1 (6 bases). The germline V gene encodes CDR1 SGHTA and CDR2 FQGNSA. This CDR3 has 14 amino acids. Trimming shortened V by 2 bases and J by 4 bases, and 11 bases separated the two germline ends. CDR3 loop: CASSLSGRGYGYTF. CDR3 sequence (DNA): TGTGCCAGCAGCTTATCCGGCAGGGGCTATGGCTACACCTTC.

This sequence joins TRBV19 and TRBJ2-7, with 9 bases lining up with TRBD1. J was trimmed by 1 base and V by 4 bases; bases with no gene match: 8. The CDR3 spans 16 residues. CDR1 and CDR2 (germline): LNHDA, SQIVND (reference sequence). Here the CDR3 reads CASSRISGTGSYEQYF. DNA of the CDR3: TGTGCCAGTAGTAGAATCTCCGGGACAGGGTCCTACGAGCAGTACTTC.

This clone was picked up a small number of times. The CDR3 DNA follows: TGTGCCAGGGGAAGAGGGACCATATATTTT. It specifies CARGRGTIYF. This rearrangement joins TRBV21-1 to TRBJ1-3. TRBV21-1 is shown as a pseudogene. This CDR3 has 10 amino acids.

The J gene is TRBJ2-5, the V gene TRBV19; TRBD1 agrees at 7 bases. Germline V CDR1 and CDR2: LNHDA, SQIVND (reference sequence). The CDR3 consists of 14 residues. After removal of 4 bases from V and 2 bases from J, the junction contained 4 bases not matched to a gene. CDR3 region: CASSTRTGQETQYF. CDR3 nucleotides: TGTGCCAGTAGTACCAGGACAGGTCAAGAGACCCAGTACTTC.

The gene calls are TRBV5-1 and TRBJ2-3; TRBD2 might be the D (5 bases). The CDR3 spans 13 residues. V lost 4 bases and J lost 1, with 7 bases in between. Germline V gene sequence: CDR1 SGHRS, CDR2 YFSETQ. The CDR3 here is CASSLSGTDTQYF. CDR3 nucleotide sequence: TGCGCCAGCAGCCTTAGCGGCACAGATACGCAGTATTTT. Full variable domain (rest looked up from reference TRBV5-1 and TRBJ2-3): KAGVTQTPRYLIKTRGQQVTLSCSPISGHRSVSWYQQTPGQGLQFLFEYFSETQRNKGNFPGRFSGRQFSNSRSEMNVSTLELGDSALYLCASSLSGTDTQYFGPGTRLTVL.

This chain connects TRBV30 to TRBJ2-7; D might be TRBD1 (6 bases). CDR3 length: 13 residues. CDR1 and CDR2 from the germline V gene are GTSNPN and SVGIG (reference sequence). The V end was cut by 2 bases, the J end by 3 bases, with 11 bases between. Here the CDR3 DNA reads TGTGCCTGGAGTATCTCGGACAGCTACGAGCAGTACTTC. This codes for CAWSISDSYEQYF.

The CDR3 sequence: CASSSDAGNQPQHF. DNA for the CDR3: TGTGCCAGCAGCTCCGATGCGGGCAATCAGCCCCAGCATTTT. This sequence joins TRBV7-2 and TRBJ1-5; D is unresolved. Trimming stripped 4 bases from V and 2 bases from J, with 9 bases between. CDR1 SGHTA and CDR2 FQGNSA come from the germline V gene. The CDR3 runs 14 residues.

The chain is built from TRBV6-6 and TRBJ1-2; D remains ambiguous. This CDR3 spans 15 amino acids. Germline CDR1 and CDR2: MNHNY and SVGAGI (reference sequence). Trimming removed 0 bases at V and 5 bases at J, with 13 bases between. The CDR3 DNA sequence: TGTGCCAGCAGTTACTCGATGGGGAGAGTTTATGGCTACACCTTC. Its protein is CASSYSMGRVYGYTF.

V and J are TRBV7-6 and TRBJ2-1, with 10 bases lining up with TRBD1. This CDR3 is built from 15 residues. Per the germline V gene, CDR1 is SGHVS and CDR2 is FNYEAQ. V was pared by 2 bases and J by 6 bases, with 4 bases of the junction left unmatched. CDR3 bases: TGTGCCAGCAGCTTAAGGGACAGGGGCCCCAATGAGCAGTTCTTC. This translates into CASSLRDRGPNEQFF.

This chain joins TRBV9 and TRBJ2-7, with 9 bases matching TRBD1. Trimming cost V 3 bases and J 7 bases; bases outside gene matches: 20. Per the germline V gene, CDR1 is SGDLS and CDR2 is YYNGEE. The CDR3 covers 18 residues. CDR3 region: CASSDPLGQGSRVGEQYF. CDR3 coding DNA: TGTGCCAGCAGCGACCCCCTCGGACAGGGGAGTAGGGTGGGTGAGCAGTACTTC.

The gene calls are TRBV2 and TRBJ1-4; D uncertain. This CDR3 is built from 11 residues. Trimming took off 10 bases at V and 7 bases at J, with 10 bases between the two ends. CDR1 SNHLY and CDR2 FYNNEI come from the germline V gene. The CDR3 spells CAILLGEKLFF. The CDR3 DNA is TGTGCCATCCTTCTCGGTGAAAAACTGTTTTTT.

This sequence joins TRBV6-4 and TRBJ2-3, with 14 bases aligning to TRBD2. V shed 0 bases and J 4 bases; nucleotides not matched to a gene: 0. The germline V gene encodes CDR1 MRHNA and CDR2 SNTAGT. The CDR3 runs to 16 residues. DNA of the CDR3: TGTGCCAGCAGTGACTCGGGACTAGCGGGGGCAGATACGCAGTATTTT. Translating gives CASSDSGLAGADTQYF.

The genes are TRBV7-3 and TRBJ2-5; 10 bases are a match to TRBD2. The trim removed 2 bases at V and 2 bases at J, leaving 2 bases unmatched. CDR1 and CDR2 from the germline V gene are SGHTA and FQGTGA. The CDR3 sequence is 15 residues long. DNA of the CDR3: TGTGCCAGCAGCTTACTAGCGGGGGCTCAAGAGACCCAGTACTTC. It translates to CASSLLAGAQETQYF.

The CDR3 loop is CATSGGSYETQYF. The CDR3 nucleotides read TGTGCCACCAGTGGCGGGTCGTACGAGACCCAGTACTTC. The genes are TRBV24-1 and TRBJ2-5, with a possible D match to TRBD2 (5 bases). The germline V gene has CDR1 KGHDR and CDR2 SFDVKD. This CDR3 has 13 residues. Trimming cost V 5 bases and J 5 bases, with 11 bases left between them.

The chain couples TRBV27 to TRBJ2-3; no firm D call. Germline V gene lookup returns CDR1 MNHEY and CDR2 SMNVEV (reference sequence). The CDR3 has 14 amino acids. V was pared by 2 bases and J by 0 bases, with 6 bases between. The DNA for the CDR3 is TGTGCCAGCAGTTTACGTTGTAGCACAGATACGCAGTATTTT. This sequence encodes CASSLRCSTDTQYF.

This CDR3 reads CSATLDRRGNQPQHF. The CDR3 DNA reads as TGCAGCGCCACATTGGATCGACGGGGCAATCAGCCCCAGCATTTT. J is TRBJ1-5 and V is TRBV29-1; D unresolved. The V end was cut by 7 bases, the J end by 2 bases, with 18 bases between. The CDR3 length is 15 residues. Germline CDR1 and CDR2: SQVTM and ANQGSEA.

The rearrangement joins TRBV5-1 to TRBJ2-3; no clear D gene. The ends were cut back, 4 bases at V and 1 base at J, with 7 bases in the middle. Germline V gene data show CDR1 as SGHRS and CDR2 as YFSETQ. This CDR3 is built from 13 residues. This CDR3 is CASSPPGTDTQYF. In DNA form, the CDR3 reads TGCGCCAGCAGCCCACCGGGCACAGATACGCAGTATTTT.